A single T cell receptor beta chain is shown here with its context. Its antigen is as yet unknown. PCR employed 60 Vbeta and 13 Jbeta primers. Method: immunoSEQ multiplex PCR; TCRdb's copy keeps in-frame clones and lacks some. The table shows approximately 160,000 clones, with around 78% occurring only once. The data derive from a study of cytomegalovirus exposure and HLA in healthy donors. Overall study findings and caveats: There were about 160 TCR beta chains listed as cytomegalovirus-associated. HLA allele associations emerged for around 15,000 TCR beta sequences in a later analysis, at 0.05 false discovery rate.

CDR1 and CDR2 (germline): SGHDT, YYEEEE. The CDR3 extends over 14 amino acids. V trimming: 3 bases; J trimming: 6 bases; junction bases outside the gene matches: 4. The sample was PBMCs. This clonotype originated in a woman between 40 and 50 years old in good health and CMV-seronegative. The chain uses TRBV5-6 and TRBJ2-1; 9 positions match TRBD2. The chain's CDR3 is CASSSGLAGNEQFF. In nucleotides, the CDR3 is TGTGCCAGCAGCTCGGGACTAGCTGGCAATGAGCAGTTCTTC.